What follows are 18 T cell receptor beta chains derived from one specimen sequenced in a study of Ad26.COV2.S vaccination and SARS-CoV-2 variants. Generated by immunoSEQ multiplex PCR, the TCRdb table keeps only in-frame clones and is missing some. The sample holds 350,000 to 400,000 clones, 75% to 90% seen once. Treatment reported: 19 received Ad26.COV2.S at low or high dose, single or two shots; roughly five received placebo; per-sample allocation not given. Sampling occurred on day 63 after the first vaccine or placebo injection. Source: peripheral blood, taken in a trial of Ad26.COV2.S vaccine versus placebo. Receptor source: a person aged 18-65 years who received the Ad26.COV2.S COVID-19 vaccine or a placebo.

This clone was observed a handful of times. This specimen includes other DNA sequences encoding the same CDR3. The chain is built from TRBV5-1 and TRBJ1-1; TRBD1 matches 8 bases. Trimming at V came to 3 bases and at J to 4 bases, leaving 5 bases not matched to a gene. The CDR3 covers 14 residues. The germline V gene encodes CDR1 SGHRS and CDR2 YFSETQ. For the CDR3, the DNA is TGCGCCAGCAGCTCCGGACAGGGTGGCACTGAAGCTTTCTTT. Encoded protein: CASSSGQGGTEAFF.

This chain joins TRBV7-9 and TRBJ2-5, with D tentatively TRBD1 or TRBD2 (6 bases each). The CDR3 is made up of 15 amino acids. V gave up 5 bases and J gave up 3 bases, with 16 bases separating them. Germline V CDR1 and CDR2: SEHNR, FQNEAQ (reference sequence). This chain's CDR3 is CASSPPPGAKETQYF. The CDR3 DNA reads TGTGCCAGCAGCCCGCCGCCGGGGGCAAAAGAGACCCAGTACTTC.

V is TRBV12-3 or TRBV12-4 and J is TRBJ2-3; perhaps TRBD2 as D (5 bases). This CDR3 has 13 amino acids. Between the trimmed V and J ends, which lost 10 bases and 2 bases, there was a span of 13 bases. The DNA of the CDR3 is TGTGCCACCCGGAGCGGTTCCACAGATACGCAGTATTTT. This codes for CATRSGSTDTQYF.

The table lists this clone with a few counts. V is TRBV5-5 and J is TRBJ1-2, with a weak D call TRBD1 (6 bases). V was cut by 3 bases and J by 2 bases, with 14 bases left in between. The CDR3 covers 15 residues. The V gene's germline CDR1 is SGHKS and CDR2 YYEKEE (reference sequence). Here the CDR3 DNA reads TGTGCCAGCAGCTGGCCCGGGACAATCAACTATGGCTACACCTTC. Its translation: CASSWPGTINYGYTF.

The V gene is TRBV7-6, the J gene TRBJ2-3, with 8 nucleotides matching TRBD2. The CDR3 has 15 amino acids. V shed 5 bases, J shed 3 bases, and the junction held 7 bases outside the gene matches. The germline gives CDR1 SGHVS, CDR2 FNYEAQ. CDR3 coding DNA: TGTGCCAGCAGCCCGGTAGCGGGGTATACAGATACGCAGTATTTT. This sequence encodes CASSPVAGYTDTQYF.

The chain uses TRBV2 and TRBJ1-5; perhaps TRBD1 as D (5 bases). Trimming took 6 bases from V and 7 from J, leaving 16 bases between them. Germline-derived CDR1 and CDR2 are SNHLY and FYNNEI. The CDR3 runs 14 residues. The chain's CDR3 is CASSPSGSGQPQHF. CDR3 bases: TGTGCCAGCAGCCCCTCAGGGAGTGGGCAGCCCCAGCATTTT. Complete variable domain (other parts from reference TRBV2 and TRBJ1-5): EPEVTQTPSHQVTQMGQEVILRCVPISNHLYFYWYRQILGQKVEFLVSFYNNEISEKSEIFDDQFSVERPDGSNFTLKIRSTKLEDSAMYFCASSPSGSGQPQHFGDGTRLSIL.

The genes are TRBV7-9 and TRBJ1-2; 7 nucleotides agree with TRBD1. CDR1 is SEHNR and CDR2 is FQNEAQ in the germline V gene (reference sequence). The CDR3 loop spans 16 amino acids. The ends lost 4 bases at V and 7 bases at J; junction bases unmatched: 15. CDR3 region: CASSSNGPDRFGGYTF. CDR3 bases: TGTGCCAGCAGCTCCAATGGCCCGGACAGGTTTGGTGGCTACACCTTC.

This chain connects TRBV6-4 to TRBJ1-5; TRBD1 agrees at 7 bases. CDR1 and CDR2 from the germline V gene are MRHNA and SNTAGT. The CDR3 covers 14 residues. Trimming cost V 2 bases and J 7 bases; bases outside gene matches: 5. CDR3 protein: CASSDRGLRQPQHF. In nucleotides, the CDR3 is TGTGCCAGCAGTGACAGGGGGCTCCGACAGCCCCAGCATTTT.

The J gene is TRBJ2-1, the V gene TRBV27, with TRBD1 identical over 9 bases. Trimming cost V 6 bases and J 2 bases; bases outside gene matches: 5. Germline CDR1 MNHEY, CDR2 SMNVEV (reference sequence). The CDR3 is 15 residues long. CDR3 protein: CASRPGTGTYNEQFF. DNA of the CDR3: TGTGCCAGCAGGCCCGGGACAGGGACCTACAATGAGCAGTTCTTC.

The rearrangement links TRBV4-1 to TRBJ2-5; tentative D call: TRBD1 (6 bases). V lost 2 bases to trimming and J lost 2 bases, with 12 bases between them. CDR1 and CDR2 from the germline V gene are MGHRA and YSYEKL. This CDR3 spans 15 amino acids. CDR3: CASSQHPTGQETQYF. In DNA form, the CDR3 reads TGCGCCAGCAGCCAACATCCGACAGGACAAGAGACCCAGTACTTC.

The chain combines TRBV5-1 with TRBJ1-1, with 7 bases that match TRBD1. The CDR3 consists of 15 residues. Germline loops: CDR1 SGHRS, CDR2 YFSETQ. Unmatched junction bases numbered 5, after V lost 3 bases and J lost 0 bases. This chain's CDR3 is CASSYSGTVNTEAFF. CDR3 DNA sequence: TGCGCCAGCAGCTACTCCGGGACAGTGAACACTGAAGCTTTCTTT.

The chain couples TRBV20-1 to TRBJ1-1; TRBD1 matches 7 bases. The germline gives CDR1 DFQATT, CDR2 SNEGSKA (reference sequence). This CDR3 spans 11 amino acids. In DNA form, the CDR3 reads TGCAGGACAGGGAGAGGCACTGAAGCTTTCTTT. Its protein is CRTGRGTEAFF.

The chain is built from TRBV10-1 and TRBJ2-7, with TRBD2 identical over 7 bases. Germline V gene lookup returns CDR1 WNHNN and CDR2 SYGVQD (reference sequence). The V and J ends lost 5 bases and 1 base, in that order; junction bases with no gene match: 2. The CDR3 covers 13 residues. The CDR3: CASSPSGSYEQYF. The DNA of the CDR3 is TGCGCCAGCAGTCCTAGCGGTTCCTACGAGCAGTACTTC.

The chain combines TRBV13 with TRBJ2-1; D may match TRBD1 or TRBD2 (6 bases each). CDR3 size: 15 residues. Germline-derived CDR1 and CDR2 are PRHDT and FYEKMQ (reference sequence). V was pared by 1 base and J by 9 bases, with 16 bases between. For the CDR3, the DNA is TGTGCCAGCAGCTTAGCGGGGGCCGACCGGGGTGAGCAGTTCTTC. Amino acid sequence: CASSLAGADRGEQFF.

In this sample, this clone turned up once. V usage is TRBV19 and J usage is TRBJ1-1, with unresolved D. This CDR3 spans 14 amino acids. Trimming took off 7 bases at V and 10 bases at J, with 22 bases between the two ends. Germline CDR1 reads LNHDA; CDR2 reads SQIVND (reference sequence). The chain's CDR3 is CASTDPNAGYVAFF. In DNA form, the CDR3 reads TGTGCCAGTACCGATCCTAATGCGGGGTATGTAGCTTTCTTT.

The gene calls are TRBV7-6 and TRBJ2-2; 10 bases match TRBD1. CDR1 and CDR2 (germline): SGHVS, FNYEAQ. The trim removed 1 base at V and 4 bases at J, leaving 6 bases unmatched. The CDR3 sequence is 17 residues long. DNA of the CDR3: TGTGCCAGCAGCTTAGGAGACAGGGGGCGAAGCACCGGGGAGCTGTTTTTT. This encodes CASSLGDRGRSTGELFF.

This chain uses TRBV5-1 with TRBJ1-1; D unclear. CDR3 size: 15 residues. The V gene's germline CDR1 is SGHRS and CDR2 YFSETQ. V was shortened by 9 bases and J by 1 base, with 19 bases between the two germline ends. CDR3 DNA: TGCGCCACCCGGCCGGGAGGGCCGGGGAACACTGAAGCTTTCTTT. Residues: CATRPGGPGNTEAFF.

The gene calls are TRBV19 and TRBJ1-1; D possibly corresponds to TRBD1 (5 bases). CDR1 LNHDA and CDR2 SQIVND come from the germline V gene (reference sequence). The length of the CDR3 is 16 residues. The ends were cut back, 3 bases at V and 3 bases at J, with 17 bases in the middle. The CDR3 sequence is CASSIQWRGPDTEAFF. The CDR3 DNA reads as TGTGCCAGTAGTATTCAGTGGAGGGGCCCGGACACTGAAGCTTTCTTT.